The 9 T cell receptor beta chains in this list originate from one sample, sequenced in a study of blood T cell repertoires in COVID-19. Assay: immunoSEQ multiplex PCR; the TCRdb copy retains only in-frame clones and omits some. This sample has a few hundred thousand clones, with 75% to 95% found just once. The sequenced material came from peripheral blood. Receptor source: a young woman with COVID-19, enrolled during active disease.

The rearrangement links TRBV25-1 to TRBJ2-5; 7 bases line up with TRBD2. The junction had 5 bases not matched to a gene; V was cut back by 6 bases and J by 1 base. The CDR3 covers 14 residues. Germline values: CDR1 MGHDK, CDR2 SYGVNS. CDR3 nucleotides: TGTGCCAGCAGCCAGGCGGGGGTCCAAGAGACCCAGTACTTC. This codes for CASSQAGVQETQYF. The full variable domain, in which reference TRBV25-1 and TRBJ2-5 provide the parts outside the CDR3, is EADIYQTPRYLVIGTGKKITLECSQTMGHDKMYWYQQDPGMELHLIHYSYGVNSTEKGDLSSESTVSRIRTEHFPLTLESARPSHTSQYLCASSQAGVQETQYFGPGTRLLVL.

The V call is TRBV28, the J call TRBJ1-1; 11 nucleotides line up with TRBD1. Losses at the gene ends were 5 bases for V and 1 base for J; bases not matched to a gene: 6. Germline lookup yields CDR1 MDHEN and CDR2 SYDVKM. The CDR3 has 16 residues. CDR3 sequence reads: CASSPGQGAANTEAFF. The CDR3 region has the DNA TGTGCCAGCAGTCCCGGACAGGGGGCTGCGAACACTGAAGCTTTCTTT.

The count of this clone is one. The CDR3 nucleotides are TGTGCCATCAGTGATAGGACAATAGCCTACGAGCAGTACTTC. Residues: CAISDRTIAYEQYF. The chain links TRBV10-3 to TRBJ2-7, with a weak D call TRBD1 (5 bases). V dropped 3 bases and J dropped 2 bases, with 11 bases sitting between them. Germline-derived CDR1 and CDR2 are ENHRY and SYGVKD. This CDR3 has 14 amino acids.

This clone has only one observation. The V and J genes are TRBV27 and TRBJ2-7, with 12 bases fitting TRBD1. V lost 2 bases, J lost 4 bases, and 3 bases stayed unmatched. This CDR3 comprises 15 residues. The V gene's germline CDR1 is MNHEY and CDR2 SMNVEV (reference sequence). The CDR3 nucleotides are TGTGCCAGCAGTTTAAGGGGACAGGGGGCTTACGAGCAGTACTTC. Its translation: CASSLRGQGAYEQYF.

The chain recombines TRBV24-1 with TRBJ2-4; 7 bases align to TRBD2. The CDR3 runs 14 residues. V was pared by 5 bases and J by 6 bases, with 6 bases of the junction left unmatched. Germline V CDR1 and CDR2: KGHDR, SFDVKD. The CDR3 DNA reads as TGTGCCACCAGTGTCCCGGGAGGTACAAACATTCAGTACTTC. As protein: CATSVPGGTNIQYF.

The chain couples TRBV9 to TRBJ1-3; 7 nucleotides line up with TRBD1. The J segment lost 3 bases and the V segment lost 0 bases, leaving 12 bases of the junction unmatched. Germline values: CDR1 SGDLS, CDR2 YYNGEE. The CDR3 consists of 18 residues. In DNA form, the CDR3 reads TGTGCCAGCAGCGTAGGGGTGACAGGGCCAGGGGGTGGAAACACCATATATTTT. Its protein product is CASSVGVTGPGGGNTIYF. Based on the CDR3 plus reference TRBV9 and TRBJ1-3, the full variable domain is DSGVTQTPKHLITATGQRVTLRCSPRSGDLSVYWYQQSLDQGLQFLIQYYNGEERAKGNILERFSAQQFPDLHSELNLSSLELGDSALYFCASSVGVTGPGGGNTIYFGEGSWLTVV.

This rearrangement joins TRBV28 to TRBJ2-7; D is possibly TRBD1 (6 bases). Per germline, CDR1 MDHEN and CDR2 SYDVKM. V was shortened by 3 bases and J by 2 bases, with 14 bases between the two germline ends. CDR3 size: 15 residues. CDR3 bases: TGTGCCAGCAGTTTGGGGGCGATTGTCACCTACGAGCAGTACTTC. This translates into CASSLGAIVTYEQYF.

This chain links TRBV24-1 with TRBJ1-2; 7 bases match TRBD1. V was pared by 5 bases and J by 2 bases, with 1 base of the junction left unmatched. There are 13 residues in the CDR3. Germline values: CDR1 KGHDR, CDR2 SFDVKD. The CDR3 sequence: CATSVDRNYGYTF. DNA for the CDR3: TGTGCCACCAGTGTGGACAGGAACTATGGCTACACCTTC.

V is TRBV7-2 and J is TRBJ2-7, with a possible D match to TRBD2 (6 bases). The CDR3 has 15 amino acids. Germline CDR1 SGHTA, CDR2 FQGNSA. V lost 5 bases, J lost 3 bases, and 17 bases lay in between. As DNA, the CDR3 is TGTGCCAGCAGCGGGGGACCGCCCGGGGGCTACGAGCAGTACTTC. It specifies CASSGGPPGGYEQYF.